The 18 T cell receptor beta chains presented below share a single source sample, sequenced in a study of shared clonotypes between healthy human individuals. The assay was immunoSEQ multiplex PCR, and TCRdb's table has in-frame clones only and misses some. Of approximately 320,000 clones listed, under 80% are singletons. The sample was memory CD4+ T cells sorted from blood. Subset here: CD45RA-negative fraction. The receptors stem from a man younger than 45 in good health.

The gene calls are TRBV13 and TRBJ2-3; D is uncertain. CDR3 length equals 17 residues. Trimming took 5 bases from V and 3 from J, leaving 21 bases between them. The germline V gene encodes CDR1 PRHDT and CDR2 FYEKMQ (reference sequence). The DNA for the CDR3 is TGTGCCAGCAGCCACCAATCCGGGCTTGGAAAAACAGATACGCAGTATTTT. This encodes CASSHQSGLGKTDTQYF.

This clone showed up just a few times. The genes are TRBV29-1 and TRBJ2-2; 9 positions match TRBD1. The germline gives CDR1 SQVTM, CDR2 ANQGSEA. The CDR3 sequence is 14 residues long. With V trimmed by 4 bases and J by 6 bases, 6 bases remained unmatched. The DNA of the CDR3 is TGCAGCGTTGCCACAGGGGGCTGGGCCGGGGAGCTGTTTTTT. Protein product: CSVATGGWAGELFF.

This clone was seen a handful of times. The chain uses TRBV10-1 and TRBJ2-2; D might be TRBD2 (5 bases). The CDR3 covers 14 residues. Trimming removed 6 bases from V and 4 bases from J, with 12 bases in between. Germline CDR1 is WNHNN and CDR2 is SYGVQD (reference sequence). CDR3 DNA sequence: TGCGCCAGCAGGGAGGTAGCGTTCACCGGGGAGCTGTTTTTT. Translation: CASREVAFTGELFF.

The genes are TRBV18 and TRBJ2-3, with 9 bases identical to TRBD2. Germline V gene sequence: CDR1 KGHSH, CDR2 LQKENI. V dropped 5 bases and J dropped 2; count of bases not matched to a gene: 8. The CDR3 runs 16 residues. CDR3 region: CASSSAGLALTDTQYF. The CDR3 DNA reads TGTGCCAGCTCATCGGCTGGACTAGCGCTCACAGATACGCAGTATTTT.

The chain recombines TRBV7-2 with TRBJ2-7; 10 bases are shared with TRBD2. This CDR3 has 17 residues. Trimming took 2 bases from V and 5 from J; bases not matched to a gene: 12. The germline gives CDR1 SGHTA, CDR2 FQGNSA. CDR3: CASSLRLAGGVGNEQYF. Written as DNA, the CDR3 is TGTGCCAGCAGCTTAAGACTAGCGGGCGGCGTAGGGAACGAGCAGTACTTC.

This clone was recorded a few times. V usage is TRBV7-9 and J usage is TRBJ2-1; 10 bases are a match to TRBD2. CDR1 is SEHNR, CDR2 FQNEAQ, per germline (reference sequence). The CDR3 is made up of 14 amino acids. Trimming at V came to 6 bases and at J to 6 bases, leaving 5 bases not matched to a gene. CDR3 loop: CASRELAGFNEQFF. DNA of the CDR3: TGTGCCAGCAGGGAACTAGCGGGGTTCAATGAGCAGTTCTTC.

This chain joins TRBV18 and TRBJ2-7; TRBD1 matches 8 bases. The trim removed 3 bases at V and 2 bases at J, leaving 6 bases unmatched. Per germline, CDR1 KGHSH and CDR2 LQKENI. The CDR3 runs 15 residues. The CDR3, as DNA: TGTGCCAGCTCACCTCCCTCGACAGGGGCCTACGAGCAGTACTTC. Its translation: CASSPPSTGAYEQYF.

The table lists this clone with a count of one. The chain carries TRBV5-1 and TRBJ1-3; D is perhaps TRBD1 (5 bases). V lost 4 bases to trimming and J lost 4 bases, with 12 bases between them. The CDR3 extends over 14 amino acids. Per the germline V gene, CDR1 is SGHRS and CDR2 is YFSETQ. CDR3 sequence reads: CASSGGPQGNTIYF. CDR3 nucleotide sequence: TGCGCCAGCAGCGGGGGACCCCAAGGAAACACCATATATTTT.

The J gene is TRBJ1-2, the V gene TRBV7-9; 8 bases match TRBD1. There are 13 residues in the CDR3. The V segment lost 5 bases and the J segment 1 base; nucleotides outside the gene matches: 0. Germline lookup yields CDR1 SEHNR and CDR2 FQNEAQ (reference sequence). CDR3 in DNA: TGTGCCAGCAGCGGACAGGGTAACTATGGCTACACCTTC. Translation: CASSGQGNYGYTF.

The chain employs TRBV7-9 and TRBJ2-3; the D gene is possibly TRBD2 (6 bases). Trimming cost V 5 bases and J 0 bases, with 15 bases left between them. CDR1 SEHNR and CDR2 FQNEAQ come from the germline V gene (reference sequence). The CDR3 length is 16 residues. This chain's CDR3 is CASSNLGGASTDTQYF. The DNA of the CDR3 is TGTGCCAGCAGCAACCTGGGCGGGGCTAGCACAGATACGCAGTATTTT.

As regards this clone: The sample has other DNA sequences that encode this CDR3 too. V is TRBV5-1 and J is TRBJ2-7; a possible D gene is TRBD2 (5 bases). Germline CDR1 and CDR2: SGHRS and YFSETQ. The CDR3 consists of 12 residues. The germline V and J ends were trimmed by 5 bases and 4 bases, with 10 bases remaining between them. The CDR3 sequence: CASSLSGYEQYF. Written as DNA, the CDR3 is TGCGCCAGCAGTCTCTCGGGATACGAGCAGTACTTC.

The chain has TRBV6-1 and TRBJ1-6; D not resolved. Germline lookup yields CDR1 MNHNS and CDR2 SASEGT. The CDR3 is 13 residues long. The V and J ends lost 4 bases and 6 bases respectively, with 7 bases between them. CDR3 region: CASSGNGNSPLHF. Here the CDR3 DNA reads TGTGCCAGCAGTGGCAACGGTAATTCACCCCTCCACTTT.

CDR3 region: CASSPGRLAEYNEQFF. In DNA form, the CDR3 reads TGTGCCAGCAGCCCAGGTCGGCTAGCGGAGTACAATGAGCAGTTCTTC. The chain employs TRBV7-8 and TRBJ2-1; 7 bases align to TRBD2. Germline V gives CDR1 SGHVS, CDR2 FQNEAQ. This CDR3 comprises 16 residues. With V trimmed by 5 bases and J by 4 bases, 11 bases remained unmatched.

The CDR3 loop reads CASESIADYGYTF. The CDR3 bases are TGTGCCAGCGAGTCGATCGCTGACTATGGCTACACCTTC. The chain joins TRBV6-1 to TRBJ1-2; D call uncertain. The CDR3 has 13 amino acids. Germline-derived CDR1 and CDR2 are MNHNS and SASEGT. Trimming shortened V by 8 bases and J by 3 bases, and 13 bases separated the two germline ends.

CDR3 nucleotides: TGTGCCAGCAGCTCCCAGGGGATCGAGGAAAAACTGTTTTTT. Protein: CASSSQGIEEKLFF. The chain uses TRBV7-9 and TRBJ1-4; possibly TRBD1 for D (6 bases). CDR3 length equals 14 residues. Germline V gene data show CDR1 as SEHNR and CDR2 as FQNEAQ (reference sequence). V gave up 4 bases and J gave up 8 bases, with 14 bases separating them.

V is TRBV5-5 and J is TRBJ1-5; no definite D call. CDR3 size: 17 residues. Trimming took off 0 bases at V and 4 bases at J, with 17 bases between the two ends. Per the germline V gene, CDR1 is SGHKS and CDR2 is YYEKEE (reference sequence). CDR3 bases: TGTGCCAGCAGCTTGGATTCCAGCTCCTCTCGTAATCAGCCCCAGCATTTT. Translating it yields CASSLDSSSSRNQPQHF.

This clone was seen a single time. V usage is TRBV7-8 and J usage is TRBJ2-7; TRBD2 might be the D (5 bases). Trimming pared 1 base from V and 6 bases from J, leaving 13 bases between. Germline lookup yields CDR1 SGHVS and CDR2 FQNEAQ. CDR3 size: 14 residues. In DNA form, the CDR3 reads TGTGCCAGCAGCTTAGTGTCTAGCACCTCCGAGCAGTACTTC. Translated, it gives CASSLVSSTSEQYF.

This chain connects TRBV19 to TRBJ2-1; maybe TRBD2 (5 bases). With 8 bases removed from V and 8 bases from J, the gap between germline ends came to 22 bases. CDR3 size: 15 residues. CDR1 is LNHDA, CDR2 SQIVND, per germline (reference sequence). This chain's CDR3 is CASQSREHNVHEQFF. CDR3 DNA sequence: TGTGCCAGTCAGAGCCGGGAACACAACGTCCATGAGCAGTTCTTC.